A selection of T cell receptor beta chains follows, all from one sample in a study of beta chain features in type 1 diabetes. Profiling relied on immunoSEQ multiplex PCR, and the TCRdb table lists in-frame clones only, not all of them. Of around 300,000 clones in the sample, roughly 8% were seen once. Sequences were obtained from central memory CD4+ T cells from blood. All receptors come from a woman aged 18-35 years in good health. The CDR3 runs from the conserved cysteine through the conserved F or W. Fields, in order: clone size, V gene, J gene, D gene, CDR3 protein, CDR3 DNA. D genes are given only for firm matches. Only part of the rows carry a size: once, few, many, or a class if the clone is expanded.

clone_size: -; v_call: TRBV7-7; j_call: TRBJ2-2; d_call: -; cdr3_aa: CASSQAVNTGELFF; cdr3_nt: TGTGCCAGCAGCCAGGCAGTGAACACCGGGGAGCTGTTTTTT
clone_size: few; v_call: TRBV5-1; j_call: TRBJ1-1; d_call: -; cdr3_aa: CASSESDSLSEAFF; cdr3_nt: TGCGCCAGCAGCGAATCAGATTCGCTCTCTGAAGCTTTCTTT
clone_size: many; v_call: TRBV27; j_call: TRBJ1-3; d_call: -; cdr3_aa: CASKLMGGGTGNTIYF; cdr3_nt: TGTGCCAGCAAATTGATGGGAGGGGGAACTGGAAACACCATATATTTT
clone_size: once; v_call: TRBV7-6; j_call: TRBJ2-5; d_call: TRBD1; cdr3_aa: CASSLTGGMIETQYF; cdr3_nt: TGTGCCAGCAGCTTAACAGGGGGCATGATAGAGACCCAGTACTTC
clone_size: few; v_call: TRBV2; j_call: TRBJ2-7; d_call: -; cdr3_aa: CASSEVQVYEQYF; cdr3_nt: TGTGCCAGCAGTGAAGTTCAGGTCTACGAGCAGTACTTC
clone_size: many; v_call: TRBV10-3; j_call: TRBJ1-2; d_call: -; cdr3_aa: CATRSRTDYGYTF; cdr3_nt: TGTGCCACCCGAAGTAGGACAGACTATGGCTACACCTTC
clone_size: -; v_call: TRBV7-6; j_call: TRBJ1-1; d_call: -; cdr3_aa: CASSTTYRRNTEAFF; cdr3_nt: TGTGCCAGCAGTACTACATACCGAAGGAACACTGAAGCTTTCTTT
clone_size: -; v_call: TRBV5-4; j_call: TRBJ2-5; d_call: TRBD1; cdr3_aa: CASSLEATGGPNQETQYF; cdr3_nt: TGTGCCAGCAGCTTGGAGGCTACAGGGGGCCCCAACCAAGAGACCCAGTACTTC
clone_size: few; v_call: TRBV7-9; j_call: TRBJ1-3; d_call: -; cdr3_aa: CASSPSGNTIYF; cdr3_nt: TGTGCCAGCAGCCCGTCTGGAAACACCATATATTTT
clone_size: few; v_call: TRBV7-3; j_call: TRBJ1-2; d_call: TRBD1; cdr3_aa: CASSPSPDRGMGYTF; cdr3_nt: TGTGCCAGCAGCCCCAGCCCGGACAGGGGGATGGGCTACACCTTC
clone_size: -; v_call: TRBV29-1; j_call: TRBJ1-1; d_call: -; cdr3_aa: CSVGTGTEAFF; cdr3_nt: TGCAGCGTTGGAACAGGGACTGAAGCTTTCTTT
clone_size: few; v_call: TRBV23-1; j_call: TRBJ2-4; d_call: TRBD1; cdr3_aa: CASVTLDRGHLAKNIQYF; cdr3_nt: TGCGCCAGCGTTACCCTGGACAGGGGGCATCTGGCCAAAAACATTCAGTACTTC
clone_size: -; v_call: TRBV30; j_call: TRBJ2-1; d_call: TRBD2; cdr3_aa: CAGRGTRWLAGGGSYNEQFF; cdr3_nt: TGTGCCGGTCGGGGTACGAGGTGGCTAGCGGGAGGAGGTTCCTACAATGAGCAGTTCTTC
clone_size: -; v_call: TRBV11-1; j_call: TRBJ2-7; d_call: -; cdr3_aa: CAITYSEQYF; cdr3_nt: TGTGCCATTACTTACAGCGAGCAGTACTTC
clone_size: -; v_call: TRBV18; j_call: TRBJ2-1; d_call: TRBD1; cdr3_aa: CASSPQRDRGHEQFF; cdr3_nt: TGTGCCAGCTCACCACAACGGGACAGGGGGCATGAGCAGTTCTTC
clone_size: many; v_call: TRBV5-4; j_call: TRBJ2-1; d_call: -; cdr3_aa: CASSSDSYNEQFF; cdr3_nt: TGTGCCAGCAGCTCGGACAGCTACAATGAGCAGTTCTTC
clone_size: -; v_call: TRBV9; j_call: TRBJ2-5; d_call: TRBD1; cdr3_aa: CASSAEDRAWETQYF; cdr3_nt: TGTGCCAGCAGCGCGGAGGACAGGGCATGGGAGACCCAGTACTTC
clone_size: -; v_call: TRBV2; j_call: TRBJ1-1; d_call: -; cdr3_aa: CASSWDTNTEAFF; cdr3_nt: TGTGCCAGCAGCTGGGACACGAACACTGAAGCTTTCTTT
clone_size: -; v_call: TRBV7-2; j_call: TRBJ2-5; d_call: TRBD2; cdr3_aa: CAHSRLAGVQTQYF; cdr3_nt: TGTGCCCATTCCAGGCTAGCGGGGGTACAGACCCAGTACTTC
clone_size: few; v_call: TRBV9; j_call: TRBJ2-1; d_call: TRBD2; cdr3_aa: CASSARVGDYRTGPTNEQFF; cdr3_nt: TGTGCCAGCAGCGCGCGGGTTGGGGACTACCGTACGGGGCCGACCAATGAGCAGTTCTTC
clone_size: few; v_call: TRBV11-2; j_call: TRBJ2-3; d_call: -; cdr3_aa: CASSSPRGAYTDTQYF; cdr3_nt: TGTGCCAGCAGCTCCCCACGGGGGGCCTACACAGATACGCAGTATTTT
clone_size: -; v_call: TRBV4-2; j_call: TRBJ2-7; d_call: -; cdr3_aa: CASSQEGASGREQYF; cdr3_nt: TGTGCCAGCAGCCAAGAGGGGGCTAGCGGTCGTGAGCAGTACTTC
clone_size: many; v_call: TRBV7-6; j_call: TRBJ1-1; d_call: -; cdr3_aa: CASSLAGVTEAFF; cdr3_nt: TGTGCCAGCAGCTTAGCAGGGGTCACTGAAGCTTTCTTT
clone_size: -; v_call: TRBV7-2; j_call: TRBJ2-5; d_call: TRBD2; cdr3_aa: CASSLATSGGGTQYF; cdr3_nt: TGTGCCAGCAGCTTAGCAACTAGCGGGGGAGGGACCCAGTACTTC
clone_size: -; v_call: TRBV7-9; j_call: TRBJ1-1; d_call: -; cdr3_aa: CASRDTNTEAFF; cdr3_nt: TGTGCCAGCAGGGACACTAACACTGAAGCTTTCTTT
clone_size: -; v_call: TRBV7-9; j_call: TRBJ2-5; d_call: TRBD1; cdr3_aa: CASRPLGGQGSQTQYF; cdr3_nt: TGTGCCAGCAGGCCGCTTGGCGGACAGGGATCACAGACCCAGTACTTC
clone_size: -; v_call: TRBV7-2; j_call: TRBJ1-2; d_call: -; cdr3_aa: CASSFGLGNYGYTF; cdr3_nt: TGTGCCAGCAGCTTTGGACTCGGAAACTATGGCTACACCTTC